This TCR beta chain was identified during a study of T cells in Graves' hyperthyroidism and ophthalmopathy. With V trimmed by 4 bases and J by 8 bases, 13 bases remained unmatched. Germline assignment: CDR1 LGHDT and CDR2 YNNKEL (reference sequence). CDR3 length equals 16 residues. This clonotype was seen repeatedly, ten times or more. Using RNA transcripts as the source, TCR beta CDR3 regions were amplified. HTBI primers were the set used in a first-round RT-PCR of the TCR CDR3. TCRdb re-analysed the multiplex PCR reads in MiXCR, keeping a single row per CDR3 protein. The table includes around 700,000 distinct CDR3 sequences, 18% detected once.

This sequence joins TRBV3-1 and TRBJ1-4; TRBD1 agrees at 7 bases. The specimen sequenced was blood. This clonotype originated in a woman aged 45-65 years with Graves' hyperthyroidism that later progressed to Graves' ophthalmopathy. CDR3 bases: TGTGCCAGCAGCCCCCGACAGGGAGGAACGATGGAAAAACTGTTTTTT. Amino acid sequence: CASSPRQGGTMEKLFF.